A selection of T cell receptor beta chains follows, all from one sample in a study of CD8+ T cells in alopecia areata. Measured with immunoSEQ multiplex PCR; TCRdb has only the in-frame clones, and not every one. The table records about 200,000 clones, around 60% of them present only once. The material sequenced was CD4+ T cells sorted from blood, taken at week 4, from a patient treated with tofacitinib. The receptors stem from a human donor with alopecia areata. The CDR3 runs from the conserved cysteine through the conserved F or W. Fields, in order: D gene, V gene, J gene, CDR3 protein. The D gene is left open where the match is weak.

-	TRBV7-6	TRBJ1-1	CASSPRRAVTEAFF
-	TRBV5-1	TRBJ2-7	CASSPGTLTYEQYF
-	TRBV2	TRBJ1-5	CASSGGNSNQPQHF
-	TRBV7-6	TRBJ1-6	CASSRAMDSPLHF
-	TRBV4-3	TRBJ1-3	CASSQDLGGTANTIYF
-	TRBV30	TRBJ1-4	CAWSVQGSEKLFF
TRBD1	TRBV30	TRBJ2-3	CACHRGRTDTQYF
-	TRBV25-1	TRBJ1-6	CASSESLLREGSPLHF
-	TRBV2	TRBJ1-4	CASSSVDSKLFF
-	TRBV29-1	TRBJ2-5	CSVGKNQGPGETQYF
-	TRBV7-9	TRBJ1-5	CASSLDGGPQHF
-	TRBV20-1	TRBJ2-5	CGKGGAETQYF
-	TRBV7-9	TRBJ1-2	CASSSTTGPTNYGYTF
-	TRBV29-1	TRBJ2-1	CSVGINEQFF
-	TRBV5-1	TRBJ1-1	CASSLTDLNTEAFF
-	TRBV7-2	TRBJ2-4	CASTGGGDLAKNIQYF
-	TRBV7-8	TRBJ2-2	CASSLASRELTGELFF
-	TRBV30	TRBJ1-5	CAWSGGTLNQPQHF
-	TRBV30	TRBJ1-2	CAWSARRNYGYTF
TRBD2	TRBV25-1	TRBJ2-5	CASSEPRPRSGGEETQYF
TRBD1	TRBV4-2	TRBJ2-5	CASSQLGQGNQETQYF
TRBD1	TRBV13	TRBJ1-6	CASSWTSGTDLGSPLHF
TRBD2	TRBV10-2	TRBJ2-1	CASSESSGGYNEQFF